Below are 13 T cell receptor beta chains sequenced from a single sample in a study of blood T cell repertoires in COVID-19. Some clones are missing from TCRdb's copy, which holds only in-frame ones; the method was immunoSEQ multiplex PCR. The sample lists about 140,000 clones; around 81% were seen once. Sequencing was performed on peripheral blood. The receptors come from a woman aged 55-69 years with acute or convalescent COVID-19.

This chain connects TRBV20-1 to TRBJ1-3; D gene ambiguous. V was trimmed by 3 bases and J by 4 bases, leaving 10 bases between them. CDR1 and CDR2 (germline): DFQATT, SNEGSKA (reference sequence). This CDR3 contains 13 residues. The CDR3 loop reads CSASAGFGNTIYF. The CDR3 region has the DNA TGCAGTGCTAGTGCCGGGTTCGGAAACACCATATATTTT.

The rearrangement links TRBV4-1 to TRBJ1-6, with a weak D call TRBD1 (5 bases). Germline CDR1 MGHRA, CDR2 YSYEKL. The CDR3 length is 15 residues. V gave up 1 base and J gave up 10 bases, with 14 bases separating them. This chain's CDR3 is CASSQVVGTGSPLHF. The DNA for the CDR3 is TGCGCCAGCAGCCAAGTAGTGGGGACTGGGTCACCCCTCCACTTT.

On this clone itself: The sample contains more than one DNA sequence encoding this CDR3. The chain recombines TRBV13 with TRBJ2-1; 10 bases are a match to TRBD1. The V segment lost 5 bases and the J segment 2 bases; nucleotides outside the gene matches: 3. From germline, CDR1 is PRHDT and CDR2 FYEKMQ (reference sequence). The CDR3 loop spans 15 amino acids. The CDR3 DNA reads TGTGCCAGCAGCCTTGGACAGGGGGCCTACAATGAGCAGTTCTTC. It is translated as CASSLGQGAYNEQFF.

V usage is TRBV24-1 and J usage is TRBJ2-3; D ambiguous. The CDR3 loop spans 15 amino acids. Germline CDR1 reads KGHDR; CDR2 reads SFDVKD. V lost 1 base, J lost 0 bases, and 7 bases lay in between. CDR3 nucleotides: TGTGCCACCAGTGATTTCGGTTCGAGCACAGATACGCAGTATTTT. Amino acid sequence: CATSDFGSSTDTQYF.

This clone occurred once. The CDR3 protein is CASSLGRVTTEAFF. CDR3 sequence (DNA): TGTGCCAGCAGCTTAGGGCGGGTTACCACTGAAGCTTTCTTT. The chain joins TRBV11-3 to TRBJ1-1; D uncertain. V gave up 1 base and J gave up 4 bases, with 10 bases separating them. Germline V gene data show CDR1 as SGHNT and CDR2 as YENEEA. This CDR3 comprises 14 residues. The full variable domain, its missing parts supplied by reference TRBV11-3 and TRBJ1-1, is EAGVVQSPRYKIIEKKQPVAFWCNPISGHNTLYWYLQNLGQGPELLIRYENEEAVDDSQLPKDRFSAERLKGVDSTLKIQPAELGDSAVYLCASSLGRVTTEAFFGQGTRLTVV.

The V call is TRBV4-3, the J call TRBJ1-2; D uncertain. V dropped 2 bases and J dropped 3 bases, with 4 bases sitting between them. Germline-derived CDR1 and CDR2 are LGHNA and YSLEER. CDR3 length: 12 residues. This chain's CDR3 is CASSQRDYGYTF. The CDR3 DNA follows: TGCGCCAGCAGCCAAAGAGACTATGGCTACACCTTC.

The chain carries TRBV5-1 and TRBJ2-7, with D perhaps matching TRBD1 (6 bases). CDR1 and CDR2 from the germline V gene are SGHRS and YFSETQ. This CDR3 is built from 16 residues. The V gene lost 2 bases and the J gene lost 2 bases, with 17 bases spanning the gap. The CDR3: CASSLSSGALAYEQYF. CDR3 DNA sequence: TGCGCCAGCAGCTTATCGTCAGGGGCCCTGGCCTACGAGCAGTACTTC.

Turning to this clone: This same CDR3 is encoded by further DNA sequences in the sample. The gene calls are TRBV28 and TRBJ2-7; D remains unclear. The CDR3 length is 13 residues. CDR1 and CDR2 (germline): MDHEN, SYDVKM. Between the trimmed V and J ends, which lost 1 base and 0 bases, there was a span of 4 bases. CDR3 amino acids: CASSLSFSYEQYF. The CDR3 DNA reads TGTGCCAGCAGTTTATCTTTCTCCTACGAGCAGTACTTC.

The V call is TRBV19, the J call TRBJ2-1; D not certain. Trimming cost V 4 bases and J 4 bases, with 8 bases left between them. This CDR3 is built from 13 residues. Germline CDR1 is LNHDA and CDR2 is SQIVND (reference sequence). The CDR3 DNA reads as TGTGCCAGTAGTAGAAGACAATACAATGAGCAGTTCTTC. Translated: CASSRRQYNEQFF.

The chain combines TRBV3-1 (or the pseudogene TRBV3-2) with TRBJ1-1; a weak D match, TRBD1 (6 bases). The CDR3 loop spans 13 amino acids. V lost 4 bases, J lost 7 bases, and 13 bases lay in between. The germline gives CDR1 LGHDT, CDR2 YNNKEL (reference sequence). CDR3: CASSLWTVDEAFF. The CDR3 DNA sequence: TGTGCCAGCAGCCTATGGACAGTAGATGAAGCTTTCTTT.

This chain links TRBV18 with TRBJ2-7; 9 nucleotides match TRBD1. Germline V gene sequence: CDR1 KGHSH, CDR2 LQKENI. The CDR3 contains 15 residues. Trimming at V came to 5 bases and at J to 4 bases, leaving 9 bases not matched to a gene. The CDR3 region has the DNA TGTGCCAGCTCAGCGAAACAGGGGGCTCTTTACGAGCAGTACTTC. This sequence encodes CASSAKQGALYEQYF. The full variable domain, rest sourced from reference TRBV18 and TRBJ2-7, is NAGVMQNPRHLVRRRGQEARLRCSPMKGHSHVYWYRQLPEEGLKFMVYLQKENIIDESGMPKERFSAEFPKEGPSILRIQQVVRGDSAAYFCASSAKQGALYEQYFGPGTRLTVT.

The chain links TRBV7-2 to TRBJ1-4, with D unresolved. CDR1 is SGHTA, CDR2 FQGNSA, per germline. This CDR3 comprises 13 residues. Trimming stripped 4 bases from V and 7 bases from J, with 10 bases between. The CDR3 protein is CASSSGLSEKLFF. The CDR3 DNA is TGTGCCAGCAGCTCCGGACTATCTGAAAAACTGTTTTTT.

This chain joins TRBV4-3 and TRBJ2-1; TRBD1 is a possible D gene (6 bases). CDR1 is LGHNA, CDR2 YSLEER, per germline. V was trimmed by 1 base and J by 9 bases, leaving 10 bases between them. CDR3 length: 13 residues. The CDR3 DNA follows: TGCGCCAGCAGCCAAGGGGGGCGCACTGAGCAGTTCTTC. Translated, it gives CASSQGGRTEQFF.